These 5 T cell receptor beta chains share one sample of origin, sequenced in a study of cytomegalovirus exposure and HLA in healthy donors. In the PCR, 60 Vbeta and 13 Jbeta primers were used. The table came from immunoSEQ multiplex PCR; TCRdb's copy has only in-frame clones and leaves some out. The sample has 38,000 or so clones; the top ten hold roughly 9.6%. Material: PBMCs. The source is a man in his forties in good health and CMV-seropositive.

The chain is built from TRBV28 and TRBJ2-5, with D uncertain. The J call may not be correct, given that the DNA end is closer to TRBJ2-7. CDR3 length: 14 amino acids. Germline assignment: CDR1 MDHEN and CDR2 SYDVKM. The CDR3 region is CASSLPAGYHEQYF. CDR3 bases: TGTGCCAGCAGTTTACCTGCAGGCTACCACGAGCAGTACTTC.

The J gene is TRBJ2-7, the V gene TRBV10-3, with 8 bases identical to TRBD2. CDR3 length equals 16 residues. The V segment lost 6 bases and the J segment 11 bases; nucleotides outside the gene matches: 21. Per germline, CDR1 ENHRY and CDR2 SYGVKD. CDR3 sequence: CAISEGLGASGSDKYF. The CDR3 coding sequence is TGTGCCATCAGCGAAGGCCTCGGGGCTAGCGGGTCGGATAAGTACTTC.

The CDR3 reads CASSLDMPITDEQYF. The CDR3 DNA sequence: TGTGCCAGCAGCCTCGACATGCCCATCACGGACGAGCAGTACTTC. The rearrangement uses TRBV11-2 and TRBJ2-7; no definite D call. Trimming removed 5 bases from V and 5 bases from J, with 19 bases in between. The CDR3 runs to 15 residues. The germline CDR1 and CDR2 sequences are SGHAT and FQNNGV. Variable domain in full (rest from reference TRBV11-2 and TRBJ2-7): EAGVAQSPRYKIIEKRQSVAFWCNPISGHATLYWYQQILGQGPKLLIQFQNNGVVDDSQLPKDRFSAERLKGVDSTLKIQPAKLEDSAVYLCASSLDMPITDEQYFGPGTRLTVT.

In DNA form, the CDR3 reads TGTGCCAGCAGCTTTGTCCAGGCCAACACCGGGGAGCTGTTTTTT. It encodes CASSFVQANTGELFF. V and J are TRBV5-4 and TRBJ2-2; D gene uncertain. Deletions cut 2 bases from V and 2 bases from J, with 10 bases between. This CDR3 comprises 15 residues. CDR1 is SGHNT and CDR2 is YYREEE in the germline V gene (reference sequence).

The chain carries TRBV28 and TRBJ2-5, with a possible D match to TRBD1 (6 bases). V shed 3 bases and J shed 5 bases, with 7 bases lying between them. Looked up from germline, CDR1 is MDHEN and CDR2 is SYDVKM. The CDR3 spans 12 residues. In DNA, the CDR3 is TGTGCCAGCAGTTTCCAGGGGGAGACCCAGTACTTC. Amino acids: CASSFQGETQYF.